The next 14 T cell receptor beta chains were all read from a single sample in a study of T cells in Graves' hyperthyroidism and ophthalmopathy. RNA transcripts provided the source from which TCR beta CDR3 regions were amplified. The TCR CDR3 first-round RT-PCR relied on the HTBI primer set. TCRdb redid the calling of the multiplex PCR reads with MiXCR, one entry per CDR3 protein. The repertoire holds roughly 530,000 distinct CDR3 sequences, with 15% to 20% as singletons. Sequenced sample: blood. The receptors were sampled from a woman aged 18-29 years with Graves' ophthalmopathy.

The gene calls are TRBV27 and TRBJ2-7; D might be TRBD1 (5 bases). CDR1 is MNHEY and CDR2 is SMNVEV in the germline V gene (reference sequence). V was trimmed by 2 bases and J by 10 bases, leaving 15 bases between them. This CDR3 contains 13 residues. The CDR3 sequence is CASSLGAQVEQYF. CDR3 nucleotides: TGTGCCAGCAGTTTAGGAGCACAGGTCGAACAGTACTTC.

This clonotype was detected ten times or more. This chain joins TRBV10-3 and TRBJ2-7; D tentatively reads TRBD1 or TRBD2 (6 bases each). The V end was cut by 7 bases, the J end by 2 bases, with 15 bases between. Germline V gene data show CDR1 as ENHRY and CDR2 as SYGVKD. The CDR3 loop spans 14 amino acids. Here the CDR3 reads CAINPGAETYEQYF. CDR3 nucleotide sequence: TGTGCCATCAACCCGGGGGCCGAGACCTACGAGCAGTACTTC.

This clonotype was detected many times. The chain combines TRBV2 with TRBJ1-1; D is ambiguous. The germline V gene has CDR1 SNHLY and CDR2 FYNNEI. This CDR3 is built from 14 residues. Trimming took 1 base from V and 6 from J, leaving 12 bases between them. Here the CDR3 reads CASSEDRVLSEAFF. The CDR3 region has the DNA TGTGCCAGCAGTGAAGATAGGGTTCTTTCTGAAGCTTTCTTT.

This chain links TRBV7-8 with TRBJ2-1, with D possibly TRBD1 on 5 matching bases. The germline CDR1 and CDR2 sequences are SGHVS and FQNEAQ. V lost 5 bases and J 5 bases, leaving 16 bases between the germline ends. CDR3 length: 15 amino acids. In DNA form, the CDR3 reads TGTGCCAGCAGCGAGACAGCTAATACTGACAATGAGCAGTTCTTC. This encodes CASSETANTDNEQFF.

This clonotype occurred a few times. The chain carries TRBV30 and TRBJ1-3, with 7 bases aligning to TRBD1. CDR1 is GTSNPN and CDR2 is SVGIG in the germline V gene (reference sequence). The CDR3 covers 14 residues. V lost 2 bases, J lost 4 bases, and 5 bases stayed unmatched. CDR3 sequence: CAWSTGAHGNTIYF. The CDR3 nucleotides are TGTGCCTGGAGTACAGGGGCGCACGGAAACACCATATATTTT.

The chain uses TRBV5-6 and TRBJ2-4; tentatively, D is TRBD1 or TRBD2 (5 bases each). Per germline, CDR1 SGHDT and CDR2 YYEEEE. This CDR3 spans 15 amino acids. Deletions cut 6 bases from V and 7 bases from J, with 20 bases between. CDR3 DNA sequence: TGTGCCAGCACCCCTAAGGACGCCGGGGCGAACATTCAGTACTTC. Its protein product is CASTPKDAGANIQYF.

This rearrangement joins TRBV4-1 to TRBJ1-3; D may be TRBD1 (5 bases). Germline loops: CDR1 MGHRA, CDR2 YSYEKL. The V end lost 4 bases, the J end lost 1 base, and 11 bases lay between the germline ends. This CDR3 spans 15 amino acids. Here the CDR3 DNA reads TGCGCCAGCAGCCCAGATGGGGGTTCTGGAAACACCATATATTTT. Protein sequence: CASSPDGGSGNTIYF.

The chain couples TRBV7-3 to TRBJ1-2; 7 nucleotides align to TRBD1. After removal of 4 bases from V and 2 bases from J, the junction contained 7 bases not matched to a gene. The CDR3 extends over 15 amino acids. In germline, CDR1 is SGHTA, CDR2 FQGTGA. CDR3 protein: CASSSPSGQNYGYTF. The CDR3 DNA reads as TGTGCCAGCAGCTCCCCTTCGGGACAGAACTATGGCTACACCTTC.

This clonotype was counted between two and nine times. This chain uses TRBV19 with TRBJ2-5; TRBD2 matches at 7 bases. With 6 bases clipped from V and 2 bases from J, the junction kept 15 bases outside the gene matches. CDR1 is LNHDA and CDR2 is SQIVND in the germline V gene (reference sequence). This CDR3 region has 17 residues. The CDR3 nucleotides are TGTGCCAGTAGCCTCCGGACTAGACGAATGGTACAAGAGACCCAGTACTTC. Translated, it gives CASSLRTRRMVQETQYF.

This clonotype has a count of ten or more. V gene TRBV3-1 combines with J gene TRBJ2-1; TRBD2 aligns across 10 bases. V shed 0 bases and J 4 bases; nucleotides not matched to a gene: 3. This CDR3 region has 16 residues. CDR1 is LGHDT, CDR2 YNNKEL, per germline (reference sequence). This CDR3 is CASSQDPAGGYNEQFF. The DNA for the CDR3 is TGTGCCAGCAGCCAAGATCCAGCGGGAGGGTACAATGAGCAGTTCTTC.

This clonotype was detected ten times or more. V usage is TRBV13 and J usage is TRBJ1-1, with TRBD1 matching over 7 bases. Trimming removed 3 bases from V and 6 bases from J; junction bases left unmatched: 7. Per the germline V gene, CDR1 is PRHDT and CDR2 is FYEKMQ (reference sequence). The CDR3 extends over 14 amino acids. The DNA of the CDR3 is TGTGCCAGCAGCTTGCGACAGGGTGGGTCTGAAGCTTTCTTT. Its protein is CASSLRQGGSEAFF.

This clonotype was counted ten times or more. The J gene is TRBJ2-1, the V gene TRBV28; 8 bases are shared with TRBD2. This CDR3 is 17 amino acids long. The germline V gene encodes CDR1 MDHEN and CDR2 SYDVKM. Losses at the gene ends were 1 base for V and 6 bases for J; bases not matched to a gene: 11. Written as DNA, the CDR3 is TGTGCCAGCAGTTTATCGGGGGGGGGGGCTTTAAGCAATGAGCAGTTCTTC. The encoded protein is CASSLSGGGALSNEQFF.

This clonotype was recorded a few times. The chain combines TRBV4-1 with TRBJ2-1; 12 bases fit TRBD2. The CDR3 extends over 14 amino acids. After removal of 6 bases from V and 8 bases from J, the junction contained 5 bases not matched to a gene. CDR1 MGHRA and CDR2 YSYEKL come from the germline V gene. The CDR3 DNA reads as TGCGCCAGCAGTCTAGCGGGAGGGCCCGATGAGCAGTTCTTC. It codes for CASSLAGGPDEQFF.

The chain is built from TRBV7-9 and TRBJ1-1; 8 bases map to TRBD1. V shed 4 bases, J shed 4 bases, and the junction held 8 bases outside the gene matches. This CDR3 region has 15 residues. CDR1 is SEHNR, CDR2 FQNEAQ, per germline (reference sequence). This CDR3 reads CASSSENRGSTEAFF. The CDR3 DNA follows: TGTGCCAGCAGCTCCGAAAACAGGGGGAGCACTGAAGCTTTCTTT.